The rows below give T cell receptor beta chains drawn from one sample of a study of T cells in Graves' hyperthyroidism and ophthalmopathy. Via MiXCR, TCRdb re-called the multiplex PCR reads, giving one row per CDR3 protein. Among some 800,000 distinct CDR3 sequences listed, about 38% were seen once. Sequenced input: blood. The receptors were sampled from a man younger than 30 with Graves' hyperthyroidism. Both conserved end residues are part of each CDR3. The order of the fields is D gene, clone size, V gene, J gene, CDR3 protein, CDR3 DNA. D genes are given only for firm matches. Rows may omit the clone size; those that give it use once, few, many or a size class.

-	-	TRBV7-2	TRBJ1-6	CASSLTGQYGSPLHF	TGTGCCAGCAGCTTAACAGGACAGTATGGCTCACCCCTCCACTTT
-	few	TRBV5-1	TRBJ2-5	CASSPDSPWETQYF	TGCGCCAGCAGTCCGGACAGTCCGTGGGAGACCCAGTACTTC
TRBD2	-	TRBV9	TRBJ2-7	CASSEGGTSGGYEQYF	TGTGCCAGCAGCGAAGGGGGTACTAGCGGGGGTTACGAGCAGTACTTC
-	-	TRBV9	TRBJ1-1	CASRGWGTEAFF	TGTGCCAGCCGCGGTTGGGGCACTGAAGCTTTCTTT
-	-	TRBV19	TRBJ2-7	CATGPGVSYEQYF	TGTGCCACCGGGCCGGGGGTCTCCTACGAGCAGTACTTC
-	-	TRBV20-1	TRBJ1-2	CSAPSGNTF	TGCAGTGCGCCGAGCGGGAACACCTTC
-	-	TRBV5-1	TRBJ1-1	CASSLEGGGWTEAFF	TGCGCCAGCAGCTTGGAGGGGGGAGGGTGGACTGAAGCTTTCTTT
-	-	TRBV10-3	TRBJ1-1	CATGTFTEAFF	TGTGCCACCGGGACGTTCACTGAAGCTTTCTTT
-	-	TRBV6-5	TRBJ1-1	CASCSPAEAFF	TGTGCCAGCTGTTCGCCGGCAGAAGCTTTCTTT
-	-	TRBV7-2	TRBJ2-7	CASGSQAYEQHF	TGTGCCAGCGGCTCACAGGCCTACGAGCAGCACTTC
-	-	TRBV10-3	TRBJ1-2	CAISENIFYGYTF	TGTGCCATCAGTGAAAACATATTCTATGGCTACACCTTC
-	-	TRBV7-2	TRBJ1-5	CASSSGPDGDQPRHF	TGTGCCAGCAGCTCCGGACCGGACGGGGATCAGCCCCGGCATTTT
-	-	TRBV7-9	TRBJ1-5	CASSLEDSLKPQHF	TGTGCCAGCAGCTTAGAAGACAGTCTCAAGCCCCAGCATTTT
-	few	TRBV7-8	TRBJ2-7	CASRPITGSYEQYF	TGTGCCAGCAGGCCGATTACAGGATCCTACGAGCAGTACTTC